This T cell receptor beta chain originates from a study of blood T cell repertoires in COVID-19 (dated by TCRdb to about 2020). For the study in its entirety: The collaborator samples originated in the United States, Italy and Spain and spanned the acute and convalescent phases of COVID-19. The material from the prospective study consisted of cDNA or gDNA derived from T cells, B-cell-depleted T cells, or PBMCs. The dataset comprised deeply sampled blood TCRbeta repertoires from subjects exposed to, actively infected with, or recovered from COVID-19. The repertoires were made available in a free public database intended to serve as a resource for research on the immune response to SARS-CoV-2. The samples were drawn from two sources: the first 160 participants of the ongoing ImmuneRACE study, and about 1,300 subjects contributed by 6 global collaborators. Sample metadata almost always included a de-identified subject ID, COVID-19 status, age in years and sex. Where HLA class I and class II types were available, the types were taken from metadata supplied by the sample provider, not from assay-based typing.

This clone was seen a single time. No cognate antigen has been identified for it. The input lacks base qualities; no much larger clone sits a single base away. At the junction V is shortened by 6 bases and J by 2 bases; bases outside the gene matches: 5. The germline V gene provides CDR1 MNHEY and CDR2 SVGAGI. The CDR3 runs 14 amino acids, cysteine and phenylalanine included. CDR3 DNA is the only sequence kept; it has 42 bases, read in frame from the first base. On the study overall, not on this receptor specifically: The amount of clinical and demographic metadata varied by source and participant and was provided uncurated.

TCRbeta CDR3 regions were amplified from genomic DNA by means of the immunoSEQ Assay, a bias-controlled multiplex PCR. As for how the authors treated the data: Nucleated cell counts per sample were estimated from amplification of reference gene primers within the assay. To quantify the absolute abundance of each unique TCRbeta CDR3 rearrangement, sequence reads were collapsed and filtered. For each sample, productive Simpson clonality was calculated as the square root of Simpson's diversity index over productive rearrangements. Here the immuneACCESS table is served through TCRdb, limited to in-frame sequences with V and J called. Missing clones are a known gap in these copies; in checked studies unresolved V genes cover under half, and the rest lacks a known reason. For V, J and clone size, that table is used; D and trimming come from the DNA. The sample table lists around 18,000 clones, around 92% of them with a count of one. The top ten clonotypes cover 6% to 8.5% of the sample.

Each collaborating institution followed its own protocols to collect whole blood in K2EDTA tubes. Collaborator samples were shipped for TCRbeta analysis as frozen whole blood, isolated PBMCs, or DNA extracted from either sample type. This receptor was identified in a human donor in a cohort sampled during active COVID-19. This chain is built from TRBV6-5 and TRBJ2-3, with 7 bases in between that match TRBD1. Sequenced sample: peripheral blood. The CDR3 protein sequence reads: CASSRGQPTDTQYF. The sequenced DNA: TGTGCCAGCAGCAGGGGACAGCCCACAGATACGCAGTATTTT.